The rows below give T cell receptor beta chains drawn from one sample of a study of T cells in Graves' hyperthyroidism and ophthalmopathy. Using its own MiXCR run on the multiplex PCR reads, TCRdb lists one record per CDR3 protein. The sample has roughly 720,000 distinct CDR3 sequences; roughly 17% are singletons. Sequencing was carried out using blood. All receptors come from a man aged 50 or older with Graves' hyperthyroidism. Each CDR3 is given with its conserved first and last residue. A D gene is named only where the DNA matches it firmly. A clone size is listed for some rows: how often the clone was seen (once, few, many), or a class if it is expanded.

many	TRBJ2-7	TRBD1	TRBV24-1	CATSDSLTGTGYEQYF	TGTGCCACCAGTGATTCGTTGACAGGGACAGGGTACGAGCAGTACTTC
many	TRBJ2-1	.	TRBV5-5	CASSLEGSSYNEQFF	TGTGCCAGCAGCTTGGAAGGTAGCTCCTACAATGAGCAGTTCTTC
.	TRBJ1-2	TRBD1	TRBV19	CASKDRGSNYGYTF	TGTGCCAGTAAGGACAGGGGGTCTAACTATGGCTACACCTTC
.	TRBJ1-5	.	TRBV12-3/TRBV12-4	CASARAAYSNQPQHF	TGTGCCAGCGCGAGGGCGGCTTATAGCAATCAGCCCCAGCATTTT
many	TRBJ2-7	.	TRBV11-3	CASSPVGAYEQYF	TGTGCCAGCAGCCCTGTGGGGGCCTACGAGCAGTACTTC
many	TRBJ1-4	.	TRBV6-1	CASRLTATNEKLFF	TGTGCCAGCCGTTTGACAGCAACTAATGAAAAACTGTTTTTT
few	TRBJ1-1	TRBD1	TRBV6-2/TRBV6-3	CASSRTGEPEAFF	TGTGCCAGCAGCCGGACAGGGGAACCTGAAGCTTTCTTT
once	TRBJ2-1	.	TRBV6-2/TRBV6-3	CASSSLAELSYNEQFF	TGTGCCAGCAGCAGTCTGGCCGAACTATCCTACAATGAGCAGTTCTTC
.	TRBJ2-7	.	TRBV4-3	CASSQKGDVDEQYF	TGCGCCAGCAGCCAAAAGGGAGACGTGGACGAGCAGTACTTC
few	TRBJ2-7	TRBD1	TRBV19	CASSTTGTGAHEQYF	TGTGCCAGTAGTACGACCGGGACAGGCGCCCACGAGCAGTACTTC
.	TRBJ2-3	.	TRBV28	CASRDYRDTQDF	TGTGCCAGCAGGGATTACAGAGATACGCAGGATTTT
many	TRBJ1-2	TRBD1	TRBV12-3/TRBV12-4	CASSLPGQGASMTGYTF	TGTGCCAGCAGTTTACCAGGACAGGGGGCTTCTATGACAGGTTACACCTTC
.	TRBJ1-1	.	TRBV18	CASSPGGPGRGPEAFF	TGTGCCAGCTCACCTGGGGGACCGGGGCGGGGACCTGAAGCTTTCTTT
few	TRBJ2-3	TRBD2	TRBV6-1	CASRIPGGKTQYF	TGTGCCAGCAGGATCCCCGGGGGGAAGACGCAGTATTTT
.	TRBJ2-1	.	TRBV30	CAWSPSRRERQFF	TGTGCCTGGAGTCCTTCGAGGAGGGAAAGGCAGTTCTTC
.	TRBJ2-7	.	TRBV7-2	CASSFSPKTSYEQYF	TGTGCCAGCAGCTTCTCTCCCAAGACCTCCTACGAGCAGTACTTC
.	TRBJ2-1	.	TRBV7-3	CASSRDRRNEQFF	TGTGCCAGCAGCCGCGACAGGCGCAATGAGCAGTTCTTC
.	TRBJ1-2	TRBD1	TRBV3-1	CASSHLGQGALNGYTF	TGTGCCAGCAGCCATCTCGGACAGGGGGCGCTGAATGGCTACACCTTC
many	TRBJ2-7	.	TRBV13	CASSYNRYEQYF	TGTGCCAGCAGCTACAACCGCTACGAGCAGTACTTC
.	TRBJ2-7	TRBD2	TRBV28	CTSSLPSRTSATSYEQYF	TGTACCAGCAGTTTGCCGTCTCGGACTAGCGCCACCTCCTACGAGCAGTACTTC
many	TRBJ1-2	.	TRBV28	CASNTKYGYTF	TGTGCCAGCAACACCAAATATGGCTACACCTTC
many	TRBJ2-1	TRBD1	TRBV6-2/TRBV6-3	CASSYGQGALNEQFF	TGTGCCAGCAGTTACGGACAGGGGGCACTTAATGAGCAGTTCTTC
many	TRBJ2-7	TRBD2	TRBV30	CAWSVGGGFYEQYF	TGTGCCTGGAGTGTTGGCGGGGGATTCTACGAGCAGTACTTC
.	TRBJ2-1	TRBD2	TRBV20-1	CSARSTSGRFYNEQFF	TGCAGTGCTAGGTCGACTAGCGGGAGGTTCTACAATGAGCAGTTCTTC
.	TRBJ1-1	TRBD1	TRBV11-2	CASSPRDRLALNTEAFF	TGTGCCAGCAGCCCCCGGGACAGGTTGGCCCTGAACACTGAAGCTTTCTTT
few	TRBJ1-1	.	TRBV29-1	CSVSDHPLAFF	TGCAGCGTTTCCGACCACCCCCTAGCTTTCTTT
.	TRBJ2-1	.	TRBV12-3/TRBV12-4	CASSPRVNPRNEQFF	TGTGCCAGCAGTCCCCGGGTCAACCCGCGGAATGAGCAGTTCTTC
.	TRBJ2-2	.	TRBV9	CASSVGPRVAGELFF	TGTGCCAGCAGCGTAGGGCCCCGTGTCGCCGGGGAGCTGTTTTTT
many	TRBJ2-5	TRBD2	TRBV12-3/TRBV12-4	CASSFEAGVETQYF	TGTGCCAGCAGTTTCGAGGCGGGAGTAGAGACCCAGTACTTC
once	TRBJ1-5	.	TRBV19	CAISIRQRGREPQHF	TGTGCCATTAGTATTAGACAGAGAGGGAGGGAGCCCCAGCATTTT
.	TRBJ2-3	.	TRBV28	CASSLRWRGRTDTQCF	TGTGCCAGCAGTTTACGCTGGCGGGGACGGACAGATACGCAGTGTTTT
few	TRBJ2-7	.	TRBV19	CASSMGTGSIYEQYF	TGTGCCAGTAGTATGGGAACAGGCTCTATCTACGAGCAGTACTTC
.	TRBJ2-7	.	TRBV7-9	CASSLISSQSSYEQYF	TGTGCCAGCAGCTTAATTAGTAGTCAGAGCTCCTACGAGCAGTACTTC
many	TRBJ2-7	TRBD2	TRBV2	CASTAGRPDYYEQYF	TGTGCCAGCACCGCCGGGAGGCCAGACTACTACGAGCAGTACTTC
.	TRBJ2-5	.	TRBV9	CASSVKPGAQETQYF	TGTGCCAGCAGCGTAAAGCCAGGAGCACAAGAGACCCAGTACTTC
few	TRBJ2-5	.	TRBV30	CAWSSQGQTQYF	TGTGCCTGGAGCTCACAGGGACAGACCCAGTACTTC
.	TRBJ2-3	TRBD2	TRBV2	CASSGTMRGTDTQYF	TGTGCCAGCAGCGGGACTATGAGGGGCACAGATACGCAGTATTTT
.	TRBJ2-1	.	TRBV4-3	CASSHGVPQPYNEQFF	TGCGCCAGCAGCCACGGGGTGCCACAGCCATACAATGAGCAGTTCTTC
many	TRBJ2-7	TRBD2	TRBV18	CASSLLGGGSYEQYF	TGTGCCAGCTCCCTTTTAGGCGGGGGCTCCTACGAGCAGTACTTC
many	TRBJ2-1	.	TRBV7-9	CASTPNRDTYNEQFF	TGTGCCAGCACCCCGAACCGGGACACCTACAATGAGCAGTTCTTC
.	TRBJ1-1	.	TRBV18	CASSPAQQVLGMNTEAFF	TGTGCCAGCTCACCAGCCCAGCAGGTTTTGGGAATGAACACTGAAGCTTTCTTT
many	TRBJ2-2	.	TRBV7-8	CASSLYPSLGTGELFF	TGTGCCAGCAGCTTATACCCCTCCTTGGGCACCGGGGAGCTGTTTTTT
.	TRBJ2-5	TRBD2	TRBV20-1	CSASRLAGGGETQYF	TGCAGTGCTAGTAGACTAGCGGGAGGTGGAGAGACCCAGTACTTC
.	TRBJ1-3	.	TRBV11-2	CASSLGTARNTIYF	TGTGCCAGCAGCTTAGGAACTGCCAGAAACACCATATATTTT
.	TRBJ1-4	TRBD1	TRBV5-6	CASSLWQGVKGELFF	TGTGCCAGCAGCTTGTGGCAGGGGGTTAAAGGAGAACTGTTTTTT
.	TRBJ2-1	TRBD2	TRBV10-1	CASSERTSASSYNEQFF	TGTGCCAGCAGTGAGCGGACTAGCGCGAGCTCCTACAATGAGCAGTTCTTC
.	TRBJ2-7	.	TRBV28	CASSEPQDYGQYF	TGTGCCAGCAGTGAACCGCAAGACTACGGGCAGTACTTC
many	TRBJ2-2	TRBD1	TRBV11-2	CASSPLGTENTGELFF	TGTGCCAGCAGCCCGCTTGGGACAGAGAACACCGGGGAGCTGTTTTTT
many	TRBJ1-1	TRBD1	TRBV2	CASSRDRGSTEAFF	TGTGCCAGCAGTCGGGACAGGGGGAGCACTGAAGCTTTCTTT
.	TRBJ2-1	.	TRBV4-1	CASSPRGPGYNEQFF	TGCGCCAGCAGCCCAAGAGGTCCAGGGTATAATGAGCAGTTCTTC
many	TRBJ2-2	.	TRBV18	CASSPLPGELFF	TGTGCCAGCTCACCATTGCCCGGGGAGCTGTTTTTT
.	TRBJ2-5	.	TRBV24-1	CATSDPVIQETQYF	TGTGCCACCAGTGATCCGGTCATCCAAGAGACCCAGTACTTC
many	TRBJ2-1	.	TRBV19	CASSRPQRLSSYNEQFF	TGTGCCAGTAGTCGCCCCCAGCGTTTAAGCTCCTACAATGAGCAGTTCTTC
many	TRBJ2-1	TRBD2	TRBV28	CASSLQPGLIYNEQFF	TGTGCCAGCAGCTTGCAACCGGGACTAATCTACAATGAGCAGTTCTTC